The TCR beta chain described here comes from a study of Ad26.COV2.S vaccination and SARS-CoV-2 variants. Whole-study context: Into the muscle, Ad26.COV2.S was dosed once or twice, 56 days apart.

Assay used: immunoSEQ multiplex PCR; TCRdb lists only in-frame clones, some missing. The sample has roughly 680,000 clones, 80% to 90% seen once; the top ten hold roughly 1.5%. V shed 1 base and J shed 5 bases, with 15 bases lying between them. The CDR3 has 15 amino acids. Germline V lookup: CDR1 LNHDA, CDR2 SQIVND (reference sequence). Regarding this clone: What it binds is unknown.

Treatment: roughly 20 received Ad26.COV2.S at low or high dose, single or two shots; about 5 received placebo; per-sample allocation not given. Specimens were obtained on day 63 following the first vaccine or placebo injection. Study-wide results and caveats: An underestimation of total T cell responses may have resulted from the TCR breadth and depth analyses.

This chain joins TRBV19 and TRBJ2-7; D might be TRBD1 or TRBD2, each matching 6 bases. The sequenced sample was peripheral blood, obtained in a trial of Ad26.COV2.S vaccine versus placebo. This clonotype was obtained from a person aged 18-60 years who received the Ad26.COV2.S COVID-19 vaccine or a placebo. This chain's CDR3 is CASSIGPGADNEQYF. CDR3 nucleotide sequence: TGTGCCAGTAGTATAGGTCCGGGGGCGGACAACGAGCAGTACTTC.